The 30 T cell receptor beta chains below come from one sample, sequenced in a study of blood T cell repertoires in COVID-19. Clones were read by immunoSEQ multiplex PCR, and TCRdb kept only the in-frame ones, dropping some. Here the sample spans approximately 120,000 clones, roughly four fifths being singletons. Sequencing was performed on peripheral blood. The receptor set was obtained from a human donor in a cohort sampled during active COVID-19.

The chain uses TRBV7-2 and TRBJ2-3; 11 bases are a match to TRBD2. Germline CDR1 is SGHTA and CDR2 is FQGNSA. The CDR3 has 18 amino acids. V was pared by 2 bases and J by 4 bases, with 11 bases of the junction left unmatched. CDR3 residues: CASSLNLAGGPAPDTQYF. CDR3 DNA: TGTGCCAGCAGCTTAAATCTAGCGGGGGGACCTGCACCAGATACGCAGTATTTT.

The rearrangement joins TRBV6-6 to TRBJ1-6, with TRBD1 identical over 9 bases. V lost 11 bases, J lost 4 bases, and 3 bases stayed unmatched. CDR1 and CDR2 from the germline V gene are MNHNY and SVGAGI (reference sequence). This CDR3 region has 13 residues. The CDR3 here is CAVQGAYNSPLHF. CDR3 bases: TGTGCCGTACAGGGGGCTTATAATTCACCCCTCCACTTT.

Here the CDR3 reads CASSFHPPEEQYF. CDR3 DNA sequence: TGTGCCAGCAGCTTTCACCCGCCGGAGGAGCAGTACTTC. The chain combines TRBV7-9 with TRBJ2-7; D not certain. The germline V gene encodes CDR1 SEHNR and CDR2 FQNEAQ (reference sequence). The CDR3 is 13 residues long. Trimming shortened V by 3 bases and J by 7 bases, and 13 bases separated the two germline ends.

The chain has TRBV2 and TRBJ1-2; TRBD1 aligns across 7 bases. The trim removed 6 bases at V and 4 bases at J, leaving 5 bases unmatched. This CDR3 is built from 13 residues. The germline V gene encodes CDR1 SNHLY and CDR2 FYNNEI. In DNA, the CDR3 is TGTGCCAGCAGGGTAGGACAGGCCTATGGCTACACCTTC. Translated: CASRVGQAYGYTF.

The J gene is TRBJ1-2, the V gene TRBV6-6; D remains ambiguous. In germline, CDR1 is MNHNY, CDR2 SVGAGI (reference sequence). The CDR3 contains 14 residues. The ends were cut back, 0 bases at V and 4 bases at J, with 9 bases in the middle. The CDR3 sequence: CASSYSGDSYGYTF. DNA for the CDR3: TGTGCCAGCAGTTACTCGGGAGATAGCTATGGCTACACCTTC.

The chain joins TRBV19 to TRBJ2-1; 7 bases align to TRBD2. CDR1 is LNHDA and CDR2 is SQIVND in the germline V gene (reference sequence). Unmatched junction bases numbered 9, after V lost 7 bases and J lost 3 bases. The CDR3 runs to 15 residues. CDR3 in amino acids: CASKASGTIYNEQFF. The CDR3 DNA reads as TGTGCCAGTAAGGCTAGCGGAACCATCTACAATGAGCAGTTCTTC.

V is TRBV6-5 and J is TRBJ2-3; TRBD2 agrees at 14 bases. Germline V gene sequence: CDR1 MNHEY, CDR2 SVGAGI. The CDR3 extends over 14 amino acids. The V segment lost 6 bases and the J segment 5 bases; nucleotides outside the gene matches: 1. The CDR3 bases are TGTGCCAGCAGGACTAGCGGGGGGGAAGATACGCAGTATTTT. This sequence encodes CASRTSGGEDTQYF.

V usage is TRBV12-3 or TRBV12-4 and J usage is TRBJ1-2, with unresolved D. V was cut by 2 bases and J by 3 bases, with 4 bases left in between. CDR3 length equals 12 residues. This CDR3 is CASSLSDYGYTF. The CDR3 DNA reads TGTGCCAGCAGTTTATCAGACTATGGCTACACCTTC.

This chain connects TRBV14 to TRBJ1-2; 7 bases match TRBD1. V was pared by 3 bases and J by 4 bases, with 5 bases of the junction left unmatched. Germline CDR1 is SGHDN and CDR2 is FVKESK. There are 14 residues in the CDR3. The DNA for the CDR3 is TGTGCCAGCAGCCAGGGGACAGTAGCCTATGGCTACACCTTC. Translation: CASSQGTVAYGYTF.

The J gene is TRBJ2-1, the V gene TRBV7-9; the match to TRBD2 covers 11 bases. Per the germline V gene, CDR1 is SEHNR and CDR2 is FQNEAQ (reference sequence). The CDR3 runs to 16 residues. V shed 1 base and J 7 bases; nucleotides not matched to a gene: 6. The CDR3 protein is CASSLGLAGGRNEQFF. The CDR3 DNA sequence: TGTGCCAGCAGCTTAGGTTTAGCGGGGGGGCGGAATGAGCAGTTCTTC.

The chain recombines TRBV7-3 with TRBJ1-2; 10 positions match TRBD1. This CDR3 is 15 amino acids long. Losses at the gene ends were 0 bases for V and 7 bases for J; bases not matched to a gene: 5. The germline V gene encodes CDR1 SGHTA and CDR2 FQGTGA. The CDR3 here is CASSLTGQGMTGYTF. The CDR3 region has the DNA TGTGCCAGCAGCTTAACGGGACAGGGGATGACTGGCTACACCTTC.

This clone was seen only once. This chain joins TRBV19 and TRBJ2-7, with 9 positions matching TRBD2. V was pared by 6 bases and J by 2 bases, with 8 bases of the junction left unmatched. The germline V gene encodes CDR1 LNHDA and CDR2 SQIVND (reference sequence). The CDR3 is made up of 15 amino acids. Written as DNA, the CDR3 is TGTGCCAGTAGAAGACTAGCGGACTCTACCTACGAGCAGTACTTC. As protein: CASRRLADSTYEQYF.

The table lists this clone with a count of one. The J gene is TRBJ2-5, the V gene TRBV6-6, with TRBD1 matching over 8 bases. Germline CDR1 is MNHNY and CDR2 is SVGAGI (reference sequence). The CDR3 sequence is 15 residues long. J was trimmed by 3 bases and V by 2 bases; bases with no gene match: 5. This chain's CDR3 is CASSYPRGQEETQYF. In DNA, the CDR3 is TGTGCCAGCAGTTACCCCAGGGGGCAAGAAGAGACCCAGTACTTC.

The chain carries TRBV6-5 and TRBJ1-6; 7 bases map to TRBD1. With 2 bases clipped from V and 16 bases from J, the junction kept 5 bases outside the gene matches. CDR1 MNHEY and CDR2 SVGAGI come from the germline V gene. CDR3 size: 12 residues. The DNA for the CDR3 is TGTGCCAGCAGTTACAAAGACAGGGATCTCCACTTT. Translation gives CASSYKDRDLHF.

The genes are TRBV6-6 and TRBJ1-1; D not certain. V gave up 2 bases and J gave up 1 base, with 5 bases separating them. This CDR3 contains 13 residues. CDR1 and CDR2 from the germline V gene are MNHNY and SVGAGI (reference sequence). DNA of the CDR3: TGTGCCAGCAGTTACCAACAGAACACTGAAGCTTTCTTT. The encoded protein is CASSYQQNTEAFF.

The chain recombines TRBV3-1 (or the pseudogene TRBV3-2) with TRBJ1-1, with no clear D. The V gene lost 1 base and the J gene lost 8 bases, with 8 bases spanning the gap. Germline CDR1 and CDR2: LGHDT and YNNKEL (reference sequence). The CDR3 extends over 12 amino acids. The CDR3 DNA sequence: TGTGCCAGCAGCCAAGTCCTTTCCGAAGCTTTCTTT. It translates to CASSQVLSEAFF.

The rearrangement joins TRBV7-3 to TRBJ2-2; D remains unclear. There are 15 residues in the CDR3. CDR1 and CDR2 (germline): SGHTA, FQGTGA. V was cut by 4 bases and J by 5 bases, with 14 bases left in between. The CDR3: CASSYGSHGTGELFF. CDR3 bases: TGTGCCAGCAGCTACGGTTCTCACGGGACCGGGGAGCTGTTTTTT.

This chain links TRBV9 with TRBJ2-1; D may be TRBD1 (5 bases). Germline CDR1 SGDLS, CDR2 YYNGEE. V was shortened by 2 bases and J by 0 bases, with 9 bases between the two germline ends. CDR3 size: 15 residues. In DNA form, the CDR3 reads TGTGCCAGCAGCGTGAGACAGAGCTCCTACAATGAGCAGTTCTTC. Its translation: CASSVRQSSYNEQFF.

The chain links TRBV7-2 to TRBJ1-1, with D perhaps TRBD1 (5 bases). CDR1 is SGHTA, CDR2 FQGNSA, per germline. The length of the CDR3 is 14 residues. V was shortened by 0 bases and J by 5 bases, with 10 bases between the two germline ends. CDR3 sequence: CASSLAMGRTEAFF. The CDR3 DNA is TGTGCCAGCAGCTTAGCTATGGGGCGGACTGAAGCTTTCTTT.

The chain carries TRBV4-1 and TRBJ1-1; unclear D gene. The CDR3 runs to 15 residues. In germline, CDR1 is MGHRA, CDR2 YSYEKL. V was clipped by 0 bases and J by 4 bases, with 12 bases between them. CDR3 sequence reads: CASSQDHGYRTEAFF. DNA for the CDR3: TGCGCCAGCAGCCAAGATCACGGGTATCGCACTGAAGCTTTCTTT.

This chain links TRBV5-1 with TRBJ1-2, with a tentative D call TRBD1 (6 bases). Germline V lookup: CDR1 SGHRS, CDR2 YFSETQ. V lost 0 bases and J lost 8, with 14 bases in between. The CDR3 is 14 amino acids. This CDR3 is CASSLDLGQFGYTF. CDR3 sequence (DNA): TGCGCCAGCAGCTTGGATTTAGGACAGTTCGGCTACACCTTC.

This chain connects TRBV5-1 to TRBJ1-1; D is ambiguous. The germline V gene encodes CDR1 SGHRS and CDR2 YFSETQ. This CDR3 contains 11 residues. V was shortened by 5 bases and J by 5 bases, with 7 bases between the two germline ends. For the CDR3, the DNA is TGCGCCAGCAGGGGAGGGACTGAAGCTTTCTTT. Encoded protein: CASRGGTEAFF.

The chain recombines TRBV29-1 with TRBJ1-1; D might be TRBD1 (6 bases). This CDR3 spans 12 amino acids. Germline lookup yields CDR1 SQVTM and CDR2 ANQGSEA. Deletions cut 6 bases from V and 3 bases from J, with 11 bases between. The CDR3 region has the DNA TGCAGCGTGCTACAGGGTTACACTGAAGCTTTCTTT. It specifies CSVLQGYTEAFF.

The gene calls are TRBV5-6 and TRBJ2-7; TRBD2 matches 8 bases. This CDR3 is built from 17 residues. Germline CDR1 and CDR2: SGHDT and YYEEEE. V shed 7 bases, J shed 1 base, and the junction held 16 bases outside the gene matches. CDR3 DNA: TGTGCCAGCGGGCGGGGGGTAGCGGTGGATATTTCCTACGAGCAGTACTTC. This encodes CASGRGVAVDISYEQYF.

The chain employs TRBV20-1 and TRBJ1-5; 7 nucleotides line up with TRBD1. The CDR3 spans 11 residues. Germline CDR1 DFQATT, CDR2 SNEGSKA (reference sequence). Germline trimming cut 6 bases from V and 7 bases from J; bases unmatched to any gene: 3. The CDR3 DNA is TGCAGTGCCGCGACAGGGCAGCCCCAGCATTTT. Translated: CSAATGQPQHF.

J is TRBJ2-2 and V is TRBV9; 7 bases are shared with TRBD2. V was pared by 0 bases and J by 3 bases, with 5 bases of the junction left unmatched. This CDR3 region has 16 residues. Germline values: CDR1 SGDLS, CDR2 YYNGEE. CDR3 bases: TGTGCCAGCAGCGTAGATAGGGGACTATACACCGGGGAGCTGTTTTTT. This gives the protein CASSVDRGLYTGELFF.

The gene calls are TRBV7-6 and TRBJ2-2; tentatively, D is TRBD1 (6 bases). V gave up 1 base and J gave up 9 bases, with 18 bases separating them. Germline V lookup: CDR1 SGHVS, CDR2 FNYEAQ. CDR3 size: 16 residues. Here the CDR3 reads CASSLGPAGEHWELFF. CDR3 DNA: TGTGCCAGCAGCTTAGGTCCGGCAGGGGAACATTGGGAGCTGTTTTTT.

This rearrangement joins TRBV25-1 to TRBJ1-6; D may be TRBD1 (5 bases). Germline CDR1 reads MGHDK; CDR2 reads SYGVNS. V lost 6 bases, J lost 2 bases, and 8 bases lay in between. The length of the CDR3 is 14 residues. CDR3 nucleotide sequence: TGTGCCAGCAGGGGGGAGGCCTATAATTCACCCCTCCACTTT. Amino acids: CASRGEAYNSPLHF.

This clone was counted between two and nine times. One end of the junction is discordant with germline, which a read error may explain. The chain couples TRBV6-1 to TRBJ2-7; D gene unclear. CDR3 size: 12 residues. CDR1 and CDR2 (germline): MNHNS, SASEGT. This CDR3 reads CASSEASIILHF. CDR3 sequence (DNA): TGTGCCAGCAGTGAAGCAAGCATCATATTACACTTC.

The chain joins TRBV30 to TRBJ2-2; D ambiguous. The ends were cut back, 5 bases at V and 2 bases at J, with 9 bases in the middle. In germline, CDR1 is GTSNPN, CDR2 SVGIG (reference sequence). This CDR3 comprises 13 residues. The CDR3 region is CAWAQQNTGELFF. The CDR3 DNA reads as TGTGCCTGGGCACAGCAAAACACCGGGGAGCTGTTTTTT.